One and the same sample provided the 10 T cell receptor beta chains below, sequenced in a study of T cell clonality in common variable immunodeficiency. Measured with immunoSEQ multiplex PCR; TCRdb has only the in-frame clones, and not every one. This repertoire holds around 34,000 clones, and none appear only once. Input material: peripheral blood mononuclear cells. These receptors all come from a person between 18 and 75 years old in good health.

This clone appeared many times. From the germline J gene comes the end of the CDR3, since the read stops 3 residues before it. The V gene is TRBV5-1, the J gene TRBJ2-7; TRBD1 matches 10 bases. The CDR3 loop spans 15 amino acids. Trimming took 4 bases from V and 1 from J; bases not matched to a gene: 5. Germline CDR1 and CDR2: SGHRS and YFSETQ. CDR3 sequence reads: CASSVGQGRSYEQYF. CDR3 DNA (partial): TGCGCCAGCAGCGTGGGACAGGGGAGGTCCTACGAG.

This clone was seen a few times. The read terminates 3 residues before the CDR3 end, so the remaining end is supplied by the germline J gene. The chain employs TRBV7-9 and TRBJ2-1; a weak D match, TRBD1 (6 bases). This CDR3 has 13 amino acids. V was cut by 6 bases and J by 4 bases, with 10 bases left in between. Germline V gene sequence: CDR1 SEHNR, CDR2 FQNEAQ (reference sequence). The CDR3 region is CASSWDKYNEQFF. The part of the CDR3 DNA that was read is TGTGCCAGCAGTTGGGACAAGTACAATGAG.

This clone was seen repeatedly, ten times or more. From the germline J gene comes the end of the CDR3, since the read stops 3 residues before it. The V gene is TRBV5-1, the J gene TRBJ2-2, with 8 positions matching TRBD2. Looked up from germline, CDR1 is SGHRS and CDR2 is YFSETQ. The CDR3 has 16 amino acids. V shed 2 bases, J shed 0 bases, and the junction held 3 bases outside the gene matches. CDR3 protein: CASSLVAGTNTGELFF. The part of the CDR3 DNA that was read is TGCGCCAGCAGCTTAGTAGCGGGGACGAACACCGGGGAG.

This clone was observed at least ten times. From the germline J gene comes the end of the CDR3, since the read stops 3 residues before it. V usage is TRBV2 and J usage is TRBJ2-2; perhaps TRBD2 as D (6 bases). Trimming stripped 8 bases from V and 2 bases from J, with 21 bases between. Per the germline V gene, CDR1 is SNHLY and CDR2 is FYNNEI. CDR3 length: 17 residues. CDR3 sequence: CASDPRRLALNTGELFF. CDR3 DNA, as far as it was read: TGTGCCAGCGACCCGAGGAGGCTAGCGCTAAACACCGGGGAG. Combining the CDR3 with reference TRBV2 and TRBJ2-2 gives the whole variable domain EPEVTQTPSHQVTQMGQEVILRCVPISNHLYFYWYRQILGQKVEFLVSFYNNEISEKSEIFDDQFSVERPDGSNFTLKIRSTKLEDSAMYFCASDPRRLALNTGELFFGEGSRLTVL.

This clone showed up many times. The CDR3 end falls 3 residues outside the read, so it is completed with the germline J gene. The chain has TRBV2 and TRBJ2-7; 7 positions agree with TRBD2. Germline-derived CDR1 and CDR2 are SNHLY and FYNNEI. Trimming cost V 2 bases and J 2 bases; bases outside gene matches: 9. The CDR3 covers 16 residues. The covered CDR3 bases are TGTGCCAGCAGTGAAAGGGAGGGGAATCGAGCCTACGAG. Amino acids: CASSEREGNRAYE. In full, the CDR3 reads CASSEREGNRAYEQYF.

This clone was observed at least ten times. The CDR3 goes on 3 residues after the read ends, and that part is filled in from the germline J gene. J is TRBJ1-5 and V is TRBV19; 7 bases match TRBD1. Losses at the gene ends were 7 bases for V and 7 bases for J; bases not matched to a gene: 16. Germline V gene data show CDR1 as LNHDA and CDR2 as SQIVND (reference sequence). The CDR3 has 16 amino acids. The CDR3 here is CASTPPRRGPDQPQHF. The sequenced part of the CDR3 DNA is TGTGCCAGTACACCCCCTAGGAGGGGGCCGGACCAGCCC.

This clone was recorded many times. The read falls 3 residues short of the CDR3 end, and the missing part is taken from the germline J gene. The V and J genes are TRBV2 and TRBJ2-2; 7 bases align to TRBD2. Looked up from germline, CDR1 is SNHLY and CDR2 is FYNNEI. The CDR3 spans 17 residues. Unmatched junction bases numbered 9, after V lost 5 bases and J lost 0 bases. The CDR3 DNA, read in part, is TGTGCCAGCAGTATCCGGCGGGGGACTACGAACACCGGGGAG. Amino acids: CASSIRRGTTNTGE. The CDR3 reads in full as CASSIRRGTTNTGELFF.

This clone was counted many times. The covered CDR3 bases are TGCGCCAGCAGCCCGTCAGCGGGAGGGCTATACAATGAG. Amino acid sequence: CASSPSAGGLYNE. The entire CDR3 protein reads CASSPSAGGLYNEQFF. This chain links TRBV5-1 with TRBJ2-1, with 10 bases aligning to TRBD2. The read ends 3 residues early relative to the CDR3; the germline J gene fills the gap. The J segment lost 4 bases and the V segment lost 4 bases, leaving 8 bases of the junction unmatched. Germline lookup yields CDR1 SGHRS and CDR2 YFSETQ. CDR3 length: 16 amino acids. Full variable domain (remainder filled in from reference TRBV5-1 and TRBJ2-1): KAGVTQTPRYLIKTRGQQVTLSCSPISGHRSVSWYQQTPGQGLQFLFEYFSETQRNKGNFPGRFSGRQFSNSRSEMNVSTLELGDSALYLCASSPSAGGLYNEQFFGPGTRLTVL.

This clone showed up many times. The read gets to within 3 residues of the CDR3 end, and the germline J gene fills in the rest. The chain employs TRBV19 and TRBJ1-2; weak D call: TRBD1 (6 bases). The CDR3 is 14 amino acids. Trimming shortened V by 3 bases and J by 0 bases, and 8 bases separated the two germline ends. Germline V gives CDR1 LNHDA, CDR2 SQIVND (reference sequence). This chain's CDR3 is CASSIRTANYGYTF. Partial CDR3 DNA: TGTGCCAGTAGTATTCGGACAGCTAACTATGGC.

This clone appeared a few times. The sequence runs out 3 residues before the end of the CDR3; the remainder is reconstructed from the germline J gene. V usage is TRBV2 and J usage is TRBJ2-1, with TRBD2 identical over 7 bases. This CDR3 is built from 13 residues. The V gene's germline CDR1 is SNHLY and CDR2 FYNNEI. V shed 3 bases, J shed 7 bases, and the junction held 3 bases outside the gene matches. The CDR3 region is CASSEASGNEQFF. The CDR3 DNA, read in part, is TGTGCCAGCAGTGAGGCTAGCGGAAATGAG.